This TCR beta chain is from a study of T cells after somatic rescue of genetic block. The assay was immunoSEQ multiplex PCR, and TCRdb's table has in-frame clones only and misses some. Of about 15,000 clones in the sample, roughly three quarters were seen once. Trimming pared 7 bases from V and 2 bases from J, leaving 15 bases between. This CDR3 has 14 amino acids. The TCR comes from a man aged 18 to 29. The rearrangement joins TRBV23-1 to TRBJ2-7, with D uncertain. TRBV23-1 has ORF status, its function being uncertain. Sequenced: peripheral blood mononuclear cells (PBMCs). CDR3 in DNA: TGCGCCAGCACGCGACCCTTATATCCCTACGAGCAGTACTTC. Its translation is CASTRPLYPYEQYF.